This T cell receptor (beta chain) was sequenced during a study of identical twins' blood T cells. TCRdb passed the 5' RACE reads through MiXCR, listing each CDR3 protein once. The table includes 300,000 to 450,000 distinct CDR3 sequences, over 25% detected once. V lost 3 bases and J lost 0, with 9 bases in between. The CDR3 is 14 residues long. Germline V lookup: CDR1 DFQATT, CDR2 SNEGSKA (reference sequence). The clonotype originates from a woman aged 18-49 years in good health. Sequenced input: PBMCs. This chain connects TRBV20-1 to TRBJ1-3, with D unclear. The CDR3 DNA sequence: TGCAGTGCTAGGGCGCATACCTCTGGAAACACCATATATTTT. This translates into CSARAHTSGNTIYF.